Following are 21 T cell receptor beta chains from one sample sequenced in a study of tumor and adjacent non-tumor tissue in lung cancer. TCRbeta libraries were built with three rounds of nested PCR, modified from ARM-PCR. TCRdb re-called the multiplex PCR reads through MiXCR, storing one row per CDR3 protein. The sample consists of 35,000 to 55,000 distinct CDR3 sequences, roughly 66% of them appearing once. RNA was extracted from bulk tissue without any cell sorting. More than 3 cm separated this lung sample from the edge of the tumor. Sequencing input: distant non-tumor lung tissue. These receptors were obtained from a man aged 50 to 59 with non-small cell lung cancer.

The table lists this clonotype with many counts. This rearrangement joins TRBV28 to TRBJ2-1; 8 bases align to TRBD2. The CDR3 sequence is 14 residues long. CDR1 and CDR2 from the germline V gene are MDHEN and SYDVKM. V dropped 10 bases and J dropped 5; count of bases not matched to a gene: 10. The CDR3 is CATRLALDNNEQFF. CDR3 sequence (DNA): TGTGCCACCCGACTAGCGCTCGACAACAATGAGCAGTTCTTC.

This clonotype has just one count. CDR3 nucleotide sequence: TGCAGCACAAGGACTTGCGGGAGCCTCTACGAGCAGTACTTC. It is translated as CSTRTCGSLYEQYF. The chain recombines TRBV29-1 with TRBJ2-7; 7 bases align to TRBD2. The CDR3 consists of 14 residues. Looked up from germline, CDR1 is SQVTM and CDR2 is ANQGSEA. J gave up 3 bases and V 8 bases, and 13 bases lay outside the gene matches.

This clonotype was counted a few times. V and J are TRBV28 and TRBJ1-4; TRBD1 aligns across 7 bases. The CDR3 contains 15 residues. Germline V gene sequence: CDR1 MDHEN, CDR2 SYDVKM. V shed 7 bases, J shed 7 bases, and the junction held 12 bases outside the gene matches. CDR3 amino acids: CASTSSGTVTEKLFF. CDR3 DNA: TGTGCCAGCACGAGTTCCGGGACAGTCACTGAAAAACTGTTTTTT.

In regard to this clonotype: At one end, the junction sequence differs from germline, possibly due to a read error. The gene calls are TRBV7-9 and TRBJ2-2, with TRBD2 as a possible D gene (5 bases). The length of the CDR3 is 13 residues. Germline V gene data show CDR1 as SEHNR and CDR2 as FQNEAQ (reference sequence). The CDR3 DNA follows: TGTGCCAGCAGCTTAATGGGCACCGGGAAGCTGTTTTTT. This translates into CASSLMGTGKLFF.

Of note for this clonotype: A read error may account for a junction end that differs from germline. This rearrangement joins TRBV6-5 to TRBJ2-7; 10 bases are a match to TRBD1. Germline assignment: CDR1 MNHEY and CDR2 SVGAGI. The CDR3 has 15 amino acids. This CDR3 is CVSSYIGQGVHKQYF. Here the CDR3 DNA reads TGTGTCAGCAGTTACATCGGACAGGGGGTCCACAAGCAGTACTTC.

For this clonotype: The junction differs from germline at one of its ends, possibly a read error. The CDR3 DNA reads TGTTCCAGCAGCGCCTACTGGCGGACCCACACAGATGCGCAGTATTTT. Translated, it gives CSSSAYWRTHTDAQYF. The chain is built from TRBV5-6 and TRBJ2-3; D gene unclear. Germline values: CDR1 SGHDT, CDR2 YYEEEE. The CDR3 runs 16 residues. Full variable domain (remainder filled in from reference TRBV5-6 and TRBJ2-3): DAGVTQSPTHLIKTRGQQVTLRCSPKSGHDTVSWYQQALGQGPQFIFQYYEEEERQRGNFPDRFSGHQFPNYSSELNVNALLLGDSALYLCSSSAYWRTHTDAQYFGPGTRLTVL.

The sample holds one count of this clonotype. The chain links TRBV28 to TRBJ1-5, with D unresolved. The V and J ends lost 7 bases and 2 bases respectively, with 12 bases between them. Per the germline V gene, CDR1 is MDHEN and CDR2 is SYDVKM. There are 14 residues in the CDR3. The CDR3 region is CASTLVQGNQPQHF. CDR3 sequence (DNA): TGTGCCAGCACCTTAGTTCAGGGCAATCAGCCCCAGCATTTT.

The chain couples TRBV2 to TRBJ1-5; 10 positions match TRBD1. Germline CDR1 SNHLY, CDR2 FYNNEI. Unmatched junction bases numbered 7, after V lost 0 bases and J lost 5 bases. This CDR3 has 17 amino acids. This CDR3 is CASSEAPGQGPDQPQHF. In nucleotides, the CDR3 is TGTGCCAGCAGTGAAGCTCCGGGACAGGGGCCCGATCAGCCCCAGCATTTT.

In the case of this clonotype: A much bigger clone sits one base away, suggesting this may be a read error. The gene calls are TRBV12-3 or TRBV12-4 and TRBJ2-2; a possible D gene is TRBD1 (6 bases). The CDR3 is made up of 15 amino acids. Trimming removed 8 bases from V and 6 bases from J, with 19 bases in between. CDR3 loop: CASGSFERGSGELFF. In nucleotides, the CDR3 is TGTGCCAGCGGCTCCTTTGAGAGGGGGTCCGGGGAGCTGTTTTTT.

Of note for this clonotype: A clone one base away is much larger, so this may be a read error. This chain links TRBV6-5 with TRBJ1-1; D is perhaps TRBD1 (5 bases). The CDR3 runs to 14 residues. Germline loops: CDR1 MNHEY, CDR2 SVGAGI. CDR3 protein: CTSSYQGLNTEAFF. For the CDR3, the DNA is TGTACCAGCAGTTATCAGGGATTGAACACTGAAGCTTTCTTT.

The V call is TRBV29-1, the J call TRBJ2-1; D is unresolved. Trimming removed 8 bases at V and 11 bases at J, with 28 bases between. Germline lookup yields CDR1 SQVTM and CDR2 ANQGSEA. The CDR3 runs 15 residues. The CDR3 DNA follows: TGCAGCATCGAACTTCTAGTGGAAGGGCAGAATAAGCAGTTCTTC. It encodes CSIELLVEGQNKQFF.

The chain combines TRBV20-1 with TRBJ2-3; no clear D gene. Looked up from germline, CDR1 is DFQATT and CDR2 is SNEGSKA (reference sequence). Trimming cost V 5 bases and J 5 bases, with 17 bases left between them. This CDR3 is built from 14 residues. CDR3 nucleotides: TGCAGTGCTGTTAGTTTGGAAGACGTAGATACGCAGTATTTT. Translated: CSAVSLEDVDTQYF.

This clonotype was picked up one time. The chain combines TRBV6-6 with TRBJ2-1; 13 nucleotides line up with TRBD2. V lost 5 bases and J lost 3; bases outside the gene matches: 4. There are 16 residues in the CDR3. Germline loops: CDR1 MNHNY, CDR2 SVGAGI (reference sequence). The CDR3 nucleotides are TGTGCCAGCAGTACGACTAGCGGGAGGTTCTACAATGAGCAGTTCTTC. This gives the protein CASSTTSGRFYNEQFF.

This clonotype was detected ten times or more. V usage is TRBV28 and J usage is TRBJ2-5; no firm D call. Per the germline V gene, CDR1 is MDHEN and CDR2 is SYDVKM. The CDR3 has 16 amino acids. Trimming shortened V by 2 bases and J by 1 base, and 14 bases separated the two germline ends. The CDR3: CASSLIRAGRQETQYF. CDR3 DNA: TGTGCCAGCAGTTTAATTCGTGCCGGCCGCCAAGAGACCCAGTACTTC.

This clonotype has more than one count but fewer than ten. One end of the junction fails to match germline, which may point to a read error. This chain uses TRBV6-5 with TRBJ1-2; D remains unclear. There are 14 residues in the CDR3. Germline lookup yields CDR1 MNHEY and CDR2 SVGAGI. The CDR3 coding sequence is TGTGCCAGCAGTTACAACCAGCAGAATTATGGCTACACCTTT. As protein: CASSYNQQNYGYTF.

With regard to this clonotype: Because the CDR3 is missing its conserved closing phenylalanine or tryptophan, this is likely a read error. V is TRBV6-5 and J is TRBJ1-5; tentatively, D is TRBD2 (6 bases). The better agreement between TRBJ2-3 and the DNA end casts doubt on the J call. CDR3 length: 15 residues. CDR1 is MNHEY and CDR2 is SVGAGI in the germline V gene. The CDR3 region has the DNA TGTGCCAGCAGGCCGCAGGGAGGTAGCAATCAGCCCCAGTATTTA. Translation gives CASRPQGGSNQPQYL.

This clonotype has at least ten counts. The chain combines TRBV28 with TRBJ1-4; D might be TRBD1 (6 bases). Germline loops: CDR1 MDHEN, CDR2 SYDVKM. Trimming cost V 4 bases and J 8 bases, with 17 bases left between them. The CDR3 spans 15 residues. CDR3 DNA sequence: TGTGCCAGCAGTTCCCGAGACAGGTGGGGCGAAAAACTGTTTTTT. This gives the protein CASSSRDRWGEKLFF.

The rearrangement joins TRBV25-1 to TRBJ1-4; 10 bases line up with TRBD1. The CDR3 extends over 13 amino acids. The V and J ends lost 8 bases and 8 bases, in that order; junction bases with no gene match: 5. Looked up from germline, CDR1 is MGHDK and CDR2 is SYGVNS. The CDR3 coding sequence is TGTGCCAGCCGACAGGGGGCTTGGGAAAAACTGTTTTTT. It codes for CASRQGAWEKLFF.

Points on this clonotype: One end of the junction is discordant with germline, which a read error may explain. The chain has TRBV30 and TRBJ2-1, with TRBD1 as a possible D gene (5 bases). CDR1 is GTSNPN and CDR2 is SVGIG in the germline V gene (reference sequence). This CDR3 contains 10 residues. CDR3 region: CTWGAREQFF. The DNA for the CDR3 is TGTACCTGGGGCGCGAGAGAGCAGTTCTTC.

A remark on this clonotype: At one boundary the junction diverges from the germline segment, which might be a read error. This chain uses TRBV6-6 with TRBJ2-7; unclear D gene. This CDR3 comprises 13 residues. Germline V gene sequence: CDR1 MNHNY, CDR2 SVGAGI (reference sequence). CDR3 protein: CASCLGVGYERYF. The DNA of the CDR3 is TGTGCCAGCTGCCTCGGAGTGGGCTACGAGCGGTACTTC.

Details on this clonotype: A much larger clone differs from this one at a single base, so this may be a read error. The chain employs TRBV21-1 and TRBJ2-2; TRBD1, as called in the table, went unchecked against the DNA. TRBV21-1 is a documented pseudogene. This CDR3 is built from 14 residues. CDR3: CASSKHGGAGELFF. In DNA form, the CDR3 reads TGTGCCAGCAGCAAACATGGGGGCGCCGGGGAGCTGTTTTTT.